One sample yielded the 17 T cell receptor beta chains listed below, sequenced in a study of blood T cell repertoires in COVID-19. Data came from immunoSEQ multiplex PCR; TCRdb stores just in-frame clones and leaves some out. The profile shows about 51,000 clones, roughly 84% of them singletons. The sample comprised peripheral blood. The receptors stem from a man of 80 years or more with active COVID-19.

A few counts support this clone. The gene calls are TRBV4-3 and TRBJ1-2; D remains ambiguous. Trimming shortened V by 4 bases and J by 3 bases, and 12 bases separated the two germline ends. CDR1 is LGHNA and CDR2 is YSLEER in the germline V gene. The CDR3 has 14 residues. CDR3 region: CASSPQAQDYGYTF. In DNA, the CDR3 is TGCGCCAGCAGCCCCCAGGCGCAGGACTATGGCTACACCTTC.

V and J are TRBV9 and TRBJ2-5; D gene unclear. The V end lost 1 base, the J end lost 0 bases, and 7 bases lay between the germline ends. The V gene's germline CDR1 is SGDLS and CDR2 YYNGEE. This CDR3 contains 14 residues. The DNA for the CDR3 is TGTGCCAGCAGCGTAAATAGTGACCAAGAGACCCAGTACTTC. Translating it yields CASSVNSDQETQYF.

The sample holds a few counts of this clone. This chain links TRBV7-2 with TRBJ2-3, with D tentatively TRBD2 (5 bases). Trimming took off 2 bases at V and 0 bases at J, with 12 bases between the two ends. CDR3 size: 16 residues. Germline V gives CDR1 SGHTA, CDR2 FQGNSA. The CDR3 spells CASSLSGSPSTDTQYF. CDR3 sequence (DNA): TGTGCCAGCAGCTTATCGGGGAGCCCTAGCACAGATACGCAGTATTTT. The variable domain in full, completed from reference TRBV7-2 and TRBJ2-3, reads GAGVSQSPSNKVTEKGKDVELRCDPISGHTALYWYRQSLGQGLEFLIYFQGNSAPDKSGLPSDRFSAERTGGSVSTLTIQRTQQEDSAVYLCASSLSGSPSTDTQYFGPGTRLTVL.

The CDR3 here is CASRKGDRGNEQYF. The CDR3 region has the DNA TGCGCCAGCAGGAAGGGGGACAGGGGAAACGAGCAGTACTTC. V and J are TRBV10-1 and TRBJ2-7, with 10 bases that match TRBD1. The CDR3 loop spans 14 amino acids. The V and J ends lost 6 bases and 5 bases, in that order; junction bases with no gene match: 7. CDR1 WNHNN and CDR2 SYGVQD come from the germline V gene (reference sequence).

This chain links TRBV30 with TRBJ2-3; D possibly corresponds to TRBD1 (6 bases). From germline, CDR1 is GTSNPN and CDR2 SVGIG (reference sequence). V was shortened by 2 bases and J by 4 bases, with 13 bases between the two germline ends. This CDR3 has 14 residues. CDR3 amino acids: CAWSRGGSADTQYF. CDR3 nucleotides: TGTGCCTGGAGTCGAGGGGGTAGTGCAGATACGCAGTATTTT. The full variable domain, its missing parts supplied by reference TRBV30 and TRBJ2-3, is SQTIHQWPATLVQPVGSPLSLECTVEGTSNPNLYWYRQAAGRGLQLLFYSVGIGQISSEVPQNLSASRPQDRQFILSSKKLLLSDSGFYLCAWSRGGSADTQYFGPGTRLTVL.

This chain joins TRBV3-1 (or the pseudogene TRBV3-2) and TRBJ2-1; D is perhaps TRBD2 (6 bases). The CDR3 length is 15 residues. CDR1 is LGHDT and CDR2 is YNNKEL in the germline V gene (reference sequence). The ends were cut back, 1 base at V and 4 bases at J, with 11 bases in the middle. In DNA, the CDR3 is TGTGCCAGCAGCCAAGTAGAGGAGGGGTACAATGAGCAGTTCTTC. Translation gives CASSQVEEGYNEQFF.

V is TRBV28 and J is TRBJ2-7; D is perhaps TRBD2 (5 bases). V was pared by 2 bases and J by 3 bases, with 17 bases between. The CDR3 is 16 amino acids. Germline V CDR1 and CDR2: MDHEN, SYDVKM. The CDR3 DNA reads TGTGCCAGCAGTTTAATCGGGGTTCGTTCGAGCTACGAGCAGTACTTC. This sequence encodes CASSLIGVRSSYEQYF.

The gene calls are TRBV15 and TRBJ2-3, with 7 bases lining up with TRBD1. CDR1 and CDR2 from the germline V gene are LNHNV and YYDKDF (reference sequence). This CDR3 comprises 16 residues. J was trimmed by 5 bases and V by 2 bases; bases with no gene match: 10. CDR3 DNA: TGTGCCACCAGCAGAAGACAGGGCTCCTTGAGAGATACGCAGTATTTT. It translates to CATSRRQGSLRDTQYF.

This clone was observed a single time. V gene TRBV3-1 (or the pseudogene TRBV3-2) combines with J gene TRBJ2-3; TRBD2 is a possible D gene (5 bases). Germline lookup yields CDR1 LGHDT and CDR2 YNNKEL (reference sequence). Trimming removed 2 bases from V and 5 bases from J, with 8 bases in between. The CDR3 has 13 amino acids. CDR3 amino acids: CASSQRGRDTQYF. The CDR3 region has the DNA TGTGCCAGCAGCCAAAGAGGGAGAGATACGCAGTATTTT.

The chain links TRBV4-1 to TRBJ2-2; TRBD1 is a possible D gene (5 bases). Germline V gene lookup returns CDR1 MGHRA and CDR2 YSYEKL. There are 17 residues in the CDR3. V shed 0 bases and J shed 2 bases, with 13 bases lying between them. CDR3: CASSQDSRVVNTGELFF. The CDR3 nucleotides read TGCGCCAGCAGCCAAGATTCCAGGGTGGTCAACACCGGGGAGCTGTTTTTT.

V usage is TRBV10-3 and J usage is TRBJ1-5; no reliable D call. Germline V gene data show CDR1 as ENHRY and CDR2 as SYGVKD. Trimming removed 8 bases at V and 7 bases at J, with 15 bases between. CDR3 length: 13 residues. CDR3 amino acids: CAIATAGGQPQHF. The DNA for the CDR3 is TGTGCCATCGCGACGGCGGGAGGACAGCCCCAGCATTTT.

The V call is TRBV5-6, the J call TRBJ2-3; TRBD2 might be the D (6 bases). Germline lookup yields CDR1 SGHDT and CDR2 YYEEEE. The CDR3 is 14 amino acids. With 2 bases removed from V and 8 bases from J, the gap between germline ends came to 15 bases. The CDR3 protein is CASSFRDPGSTQYF. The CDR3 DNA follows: TGTGCCAGCAGCTTCCGGGACCCCGGGAGTACGCAGTATTTT.

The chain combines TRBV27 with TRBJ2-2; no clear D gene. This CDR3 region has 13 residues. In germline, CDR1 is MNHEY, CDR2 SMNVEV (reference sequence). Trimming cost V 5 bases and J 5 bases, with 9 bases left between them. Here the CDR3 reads CASSLSQTGELFF. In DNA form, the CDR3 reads TGTGCCAGCAGTCTCTCACAAACCGGGGAGCTGTTTTTT.

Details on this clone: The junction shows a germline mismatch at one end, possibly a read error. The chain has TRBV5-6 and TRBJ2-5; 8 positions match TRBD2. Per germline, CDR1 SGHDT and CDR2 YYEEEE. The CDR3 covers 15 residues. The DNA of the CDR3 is TGTGCCACCAGCTTAACGGGGGGCGGGGGGGAGACCCAGTACTTC. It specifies CATSLTGGGGETQYF.

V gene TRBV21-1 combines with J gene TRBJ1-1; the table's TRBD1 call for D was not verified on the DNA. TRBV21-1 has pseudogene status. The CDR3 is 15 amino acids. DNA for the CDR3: TGTGCCAGCAGCAAAGGGCGACAGGGGGGTACTGAAGCTTTCTTT. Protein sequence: CASSKGRQGGTEAFF.

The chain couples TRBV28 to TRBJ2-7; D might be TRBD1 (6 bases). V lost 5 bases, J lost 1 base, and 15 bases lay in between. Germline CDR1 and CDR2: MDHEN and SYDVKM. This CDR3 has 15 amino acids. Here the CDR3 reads CASSLGQSSSYEQYF. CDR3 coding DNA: TGTGCCAGCAGTCTAGGACAGTCCTCTTCCTACGAGCAGTACTTC.

The CDR3 region is CASSRGSPYNEQFF. The CDR3 DNA reads TGCGCCAGCAGTCGCGGGTCCCCCTACAATGAGCAGTTCTTC. This chain connects TRBV5-1 to TRBJ2-1; maybe TRBD2 (5 bases). The ends were cut back, 5 bases at V and 2 bases at J, with 11 bases in the middle. Per germline, CDR1 SGHRS and CDR2 YFSETQ. CDR3 length: 14 residues. Looking up the rest from reference TRBV5-1 and TRBJ2-1 gives the full variable domain: KAGVTQTPRYLIKTRGQQVTLSCSPISGHRSVSWYQQTPGQGLQFLFEYFSETQRNKGNFPGRFSGRQFSNSRSEMNVSTLELGDSALYLCASSRGSPYNEQFFGPGTRLTVL.